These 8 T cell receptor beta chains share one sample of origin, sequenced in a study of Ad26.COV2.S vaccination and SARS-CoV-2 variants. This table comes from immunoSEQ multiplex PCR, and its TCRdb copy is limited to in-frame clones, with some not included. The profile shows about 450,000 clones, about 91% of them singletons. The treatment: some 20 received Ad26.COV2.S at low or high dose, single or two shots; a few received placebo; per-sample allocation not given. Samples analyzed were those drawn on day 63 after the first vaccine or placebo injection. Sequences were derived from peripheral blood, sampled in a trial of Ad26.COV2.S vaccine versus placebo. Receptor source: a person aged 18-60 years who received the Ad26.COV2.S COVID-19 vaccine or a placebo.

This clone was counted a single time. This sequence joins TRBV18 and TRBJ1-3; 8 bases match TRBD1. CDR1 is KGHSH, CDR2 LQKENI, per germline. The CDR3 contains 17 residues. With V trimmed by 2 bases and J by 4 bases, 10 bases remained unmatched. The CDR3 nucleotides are TGTGCCAGCTCACCAGGCCATGACAGGGGCGGAGGAAACACCATATATTTT. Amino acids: CASSPGHDRGGGNTIYF.

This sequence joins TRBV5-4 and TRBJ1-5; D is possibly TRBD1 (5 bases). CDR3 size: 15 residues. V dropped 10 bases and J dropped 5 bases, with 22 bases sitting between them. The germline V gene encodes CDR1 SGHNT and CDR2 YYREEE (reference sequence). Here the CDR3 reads CASQQAPGTHQPQHF. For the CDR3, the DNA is TGTGCCTCCCAGCAGGCCCCCGGGACCCATCAGCCCCAGCATTTT. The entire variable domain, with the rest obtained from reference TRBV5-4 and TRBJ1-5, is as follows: ETGVTQSPTHLIKTRGQQVTLRCSSQSGHNTVSWYQQALGQGPQFIFQYYREEENGRGNFPPRFSGLQFPNYSSELNVNALELDDSALYLCASQQAPGTHQPQHFGDGTRLSIL.

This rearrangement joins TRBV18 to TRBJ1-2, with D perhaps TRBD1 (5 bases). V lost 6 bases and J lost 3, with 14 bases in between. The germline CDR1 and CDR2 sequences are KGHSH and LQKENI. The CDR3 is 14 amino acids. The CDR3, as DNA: TGTGCCAGCTCTCCTTCCGGGACGGACTATGGCTACACCTTC. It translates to CASSPSGTDYGYTF.

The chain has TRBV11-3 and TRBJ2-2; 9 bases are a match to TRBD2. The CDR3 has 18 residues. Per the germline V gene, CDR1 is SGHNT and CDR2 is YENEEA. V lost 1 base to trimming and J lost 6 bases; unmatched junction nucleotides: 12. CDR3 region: CASSLVVLAGPGAGELFF. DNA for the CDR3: TGTGCCAGCAGCTTAGTTGTCCTAGCGGGGCCAGGCGCCGGGGAGCTGTTTTTT.

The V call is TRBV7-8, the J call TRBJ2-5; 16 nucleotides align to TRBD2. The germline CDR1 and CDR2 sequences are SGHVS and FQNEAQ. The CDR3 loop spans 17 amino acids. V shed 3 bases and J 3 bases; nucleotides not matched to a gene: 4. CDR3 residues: CASSFGTSGGAEETQYF. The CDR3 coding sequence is TGTGCCAGCAGCTTTGGGACTAGCGGGGGGGCCGAAGAGACCCAGTACTTC.

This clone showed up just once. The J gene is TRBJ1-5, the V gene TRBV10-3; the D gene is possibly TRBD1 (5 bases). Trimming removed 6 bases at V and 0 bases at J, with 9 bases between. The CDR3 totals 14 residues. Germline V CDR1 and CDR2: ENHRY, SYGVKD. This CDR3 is CAIRGTDSNQPQHF. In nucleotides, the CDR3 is TGTGCCATCAGAGGGACCGATAGCAATCAGCCCCAGCATTTT.

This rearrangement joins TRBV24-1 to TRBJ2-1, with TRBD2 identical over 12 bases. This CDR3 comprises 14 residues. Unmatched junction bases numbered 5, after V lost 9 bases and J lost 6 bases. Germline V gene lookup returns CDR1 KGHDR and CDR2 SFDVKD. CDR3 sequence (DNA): TGTGCCACCGGATCTAGCGGGAGGGCCAATGAGCAGTTCTTC. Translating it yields CATGSSGRANEQFF.

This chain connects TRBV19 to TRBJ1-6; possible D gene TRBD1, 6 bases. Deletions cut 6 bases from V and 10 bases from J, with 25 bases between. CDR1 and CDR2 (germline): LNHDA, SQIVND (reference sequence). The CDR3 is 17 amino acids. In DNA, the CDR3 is TGTGCCAGTAGCTCCACAGGGCCCAAACTTCCAGGGTCACCCCTCCACTTT. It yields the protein CASSSTGPKLPGSPLHF.